These 19 T cell receptor beta chains share one sample of origin, sequenced in a study of OX40 agonist ivuxolimab in advanced cancers. The method was immunoSEQ multiplex PCR; TCRdb's version includes in-frame clones alone and lacks a portion of them. Here the sample spans fewer than 100,000 clones, 80% to 90% being singletons. Sequencing used CD4+ or CD8+ T cells sorted from blood, obtained in a trial of the OX40 agonist ivuxolimab. These receptors were taken from an adult with an advanced solid tumor such as melanoma, head and neck, liver or kidney cancer.

About this clone itself: Different DNA sequences within this sample yield the same CDR3. The chain carries TRBV10-3 and TRBJ1-1; maybe TRBD1 (5 bases). V lost 0 bases and J lost 1, with 9 bases in between. The CDR3 totals 15 residues. Germline lookup yields CDR1 ENHRY and CDR2 SYGVKD. The CDR3 DNA reads TGTGCCATCAGTGAGTCGGGACTCGGGAACACTGAAGCTTTCTTT. Its protein is CAISESGLGNTEAFF.

The rearrangement joins TRBV11-2 to TRBJ2-7; perhaps TRBD2 as D (6 bases). CDR1 is SGHAT and CDR2 is FQNNGV in the germline V gene. The V end was cut by 4 bases, the J end by 1 base, with 20 bases between. This CDR3 has 17 amino acids. The CDR3 region is CASSSDSGPSVSYEQYF. The DNA of the CDR3 is TGTGCCAGCAGCTCCGACAGTGGACCTAGCGTATCCTACGAGCAGTACTTC.

This sequence joins TRBV6-5 and TRBJ1-3, with D unresolved. Trimming removed 6 bases at V and 8 bases at J, with 17 bases between. CDR1 and CDR2 from the germline V gene are MNHEY and SVGAGI. The CDR3 is 14 amino acids. CDR3 DNA sequence: TGTGCCAGCAGAACCGGGTCTTCAGAGGACACCATATATTTT. Amino acids: CASRTGSSEDTIYF.

V gene TRBV19 combines with J gene TRBJ2-7; weak D call: TRBD1 (5 bases). This CDR3 has 13 residues. Between the trimmed V and J ends, which lost 3 bases and 5 bases, there was a span of 11 bases. CDR1 is LNHDA and CDR2 is SQIVND in the germline V gene (reference sequence). The CDR3 region has the DNA TGTGCCAGTAGTATTAACAGGAACCACGAGCAGTACTTC. Its translation: CASSINRNHEQYF.

This chain uses TRBV28 with TRBJ1-4; 9 bases are a match to TRBD1. Germline lookup yields CDR1 MDHEN and CDR2 SYDVKM. The CDR3 runs to 15 residues. V lost 6 bases and J lost 5; bases outside the gene matches: 7. The CDR3 sequence: CASRGRQGVNEKLFF. CDR3 nucleotide sequence: TGTGCCAGCAGGGGGAGACAGGGGGTCAATGAAAAACTGTTTTTT.

The rearrangement links TRBV7-9 to TRBJ2-7, with 11 bases fitting TRBD1. The J segment lost 2 bases and the V segment lost 4 bases, leaving 1 base of the junction unmatched. The CDR3 loop spans 14 amino acids. Germline loops: CDR1 SEHNR, CDR2 FQNEAQ (reference sequence). CDR3 DNA sequence: TGTGCCAGCAGCTGGGGACAGGGGGCCTACGAGCAGTACTTC. The encoded protein is CASSWGQGAYEQYF.

J is TRBJ1-1 and V is TRBV5-1; TRBD1 matches 8 bases. The trim removed 4 bases at V and 1 base at J, leaving 3 bases unmatched. The CDR3 extends over 14 amino acids. Germline loops: CDR1 SGHRS, CDR2 YFSETQ. CDR3 coding DNA: TGCGCCAGCAGCGGGGGGACAGGGAACACTGAAGCTTTCTTT. As protein: CASSGGTGNTEAFF.

The chain is built from TRBV5-6 and TRBJ1-2; the D is unclear. CDR1 and CDR2 from the germline V gene are SGHDT and YYEEEE. The CDR3 length is 13 residues. V was pared by 0 bases and J by 4 bases, with 7 bases between. The CDR3 bases are TGTGCCAGCAGCTTGGGCAGTTCCTATGGCTACACCTTC. Translation: CASSLGSSYGYTF.

This clone has only a few counts. This chain connects TRBV30 to TRBJ1-5; no clear D gene. Per germline, CDR1 GTSNPN and CDR2 SVGIG (reference sequence). The germline V and J ends were trimmed by 2 bases and 2 bases, with 10 bases remaining between them. The CDR3 is 14 amino acids. The CDR3 protein is CAWSLNSGNQPQHF. DNA of the CDR3: TGTGCCTGGAGTCTAAACAGTGGCAATCAGCCCCAGCATTTT.

The CDR3 DNA is TGTGCCACCAGCCCCGGGGGGTTAGCCAATGAGCAGTTCTTC. It translates to CATSPGGLANEQFF. The J gene is TRBJ2-1, the V gene TRBV15, with 7 bases that match TRBD2. Germline loops: CDR1 LNHNV, CDR2 YYDKDF (reference sequence). This CDR3 spans 14 amino acids. V was pared by 5 bases and J by 6 bases, with 7 bases of the junction left unmatched.

This chain links TRBV14 with TRBJ2-3; TRBD1 is a possible D gene (8 bases). CDR3 length: 17 amino acids. Germline V gene data show CDR1 as SGHDN and CDR2 as FVKESK. The germline V and J ends were trimmed by 3 bases and 9 bases, with 25 bases remaining between them. The CDR3 region is CASSHQDWRGTGGTQYF. The CDR3 DNA sequence: TGTGCCAGCAGCCACCAGGACTGGCGGGGGACAGGTGGGACGCAGTATTTT.

This clone was detected only a few times. The chain carries TRBV18 and TRBJ2-5; D not resolved. Trimming removed 0 bases at V and 4 bases at J, with 9 bases between. Germline lookup yields CDR1 KGHSH and CDR2 LQKENI. The CDR3 runs to 14 residues. The chain's CDR3 is CASSPPGLSETQYF. The CDR3 DNA sequence: TGTGCCAGCTCACCACCCGGCCTCTCAGAGACCCAGTACTTC.

This clone appeared once. V gene TRBV5-1 combines with J gene TRBJ2-2; 7 nucleotides align to TRBD1. Germline V lookup: CDR1 SGHRS, CDR2 YFSETQ. The V segment lost 4 bases and the J segment 3 bases; nucleotides outside the gene matches: 12. This CDR3 is built from 17 residues. The chain's CDR3 is CASSDPAGQAYTGELFF. The CDR3 DNA sequence: TGCGCCAGCAGCGATCCCGCCGGACAGGCCTACACCGGGGAGCTGTTTTTT. The full variable domain, with the rest looked up from reference TRBV5-1 and TRBJ2-2, is KAGVTQTPRYLIKTRGQQVTLSCSPISGHRSVSWYQQTPGQGLQFLFEYFSETQRNKGNFPGRFSGRQFSNSRSEMNVSTLELGDSALYLCASSDPAGQAYTGELFFGEGSRLTVL.

V usage is TRBV14 and J usage is TRBJ1-1; D gene uncertain. Germline CDR1 reads SGHDN; CDR2 reads FVKESK. This CDR3 has 11 residues. V was pared by 0 bases and J by 12 bases, with 8 bases between. The CDR3 DNA follows: TGTGCCAGCAGCCAAGATTTCCTGACTTTCTTT. The encoded protein is CASSQDFLTFF.

The genes are TRBV6-6 and TRBJ1-5, with 7 bases lining up with TRBD1. Germline V gene data show CDR1 as MNHNY and CDR2 as SVGAGI (reference sequence). The CDR3 extends over 14 amino acids. J gave up 3 bases and V 7 bases, and 6 bases lay outside the gene matches. The CDR3 sequence is CASTSTGTNQPQHF. The CDR3 DNA sequence: TGTGCCAGCACCTCGACAGGGACCAATCAGCCCCAGCATTTT.

The rearrangement links TRBV11-2 to TRBJ2-5; D gene ambiguous. The CDR3 sequence is 13 residues long. Trimming took off 0 bases at V and 7 bases at J, with 9 bases between the two ends. Per germline, CDR1 SGHAT and CDR2 FQNNGV. CDR3 DNA: TGTGCCAGCAGCTTAGAGCCTCCAGGGACCCAGTACTTC. Encoded protein: CASSLEPPGTQYF.

The chain combines TRBV4-1 with TRBJ2-1, with D perhaps TRBD1 (6 bases). The CDR3 has 16 residues. Germline V gene data show CDR1 as MGHRA and CDR2 as YSYEKL. V lost 0 bases to trimming and J lost 5 bases, with 14 bases between them. As DNA, the CDR3 is TGCGCCAGCAGCCAAGAAACGTCGGGGACAAACAATGAGCAGTTCTTC. The encoded protein is CASSQETSGTNNEQFF.

The gene calls are TRBV28 and TRBJ2-3; a possible D gene is TRBD2 (7 bases). V shed 5 bases and J shed 3 bases, with 15 bases lying between them. CDR1 and CDR2 from the germline V gene are MDHEN and SYDVKM. The CDR3 is made up of 15 amino acids. CDR3: CASSPGGPGTDTQYF. Written as DNA, the CDR3 is TGTGCCAGCAGTCCCGGGGGGCCCGGGACAGATACGCAGTATTTT.

The V and J genes are TRBV14 and TRBJ1-4; 7 bases map to TRBD1. The length of the CDR3 is 15 residues. CDR1 is SGHDN and CDR2 is FVKESK in the germline V gene. Trimming took 4 bases from V and 6 from J; bases not matched to a gene: 8. The chain's CDR3 is CASSPPTGNHEKLFF. CDR3 nucleotide sequence: TGTGCCAGCAGCCCCCCGACAGGGAATCATGAAAAACTGTTTTTT.